These 3 T cell receptor beta chains came from one sample sequenced in a study of blood T cells in healthy people across ages. Then a second PCR, running roughly 6 to 12 cycles, was carried out with a sample-barcoded 5' primer and a J-beta primer mix. TCRdb itself ran the 5' RACE reads through MiXCR, one entry per CDR3 protein. The sample consists of over 1,200,000 distinct CDR3 sequences, approximately 60% of them appearing once. Material for sequencing was blood. Receptors were obtained from a man aged 18 to 30 in good health.

The V and J genes are TRBV10-3 and TRBJ2-5; D is uncertain. Trimming stripped 0 bases from V and 5 bases from J, with 13 bases between. Germline V gene data show CDR1 as ENHRY and CDR2 as SYGVKD. The CDR3 extends over 15 amino acids. CDR3 coding DNA: TGTGCCATCAGTGAGTCCACTTCAAGAAGTGAGACCCAGTACTTC. It specifies CAISESTSRSETQYF.

The V and J genes are TRBV7-9 and TRBJ2-2; 8 positions agree with TRBD2. Germline trimming cut 8 bases from V and 3 bases from J; bases unmatched to any gene: 11. Per the germline V gene, CDR1 is SEHNR and CDR2 is FQNEAQ (reference sequence). The CDR3 contains 16 residues. CDR3 coding DNA: TGTGCCAGCTTGGATCGGGGGGGCACGGACACCGGGGAGCTGTTTTTT. Protein product: CASLDRGGTDTGELFF.

The V gene is TRBV14, the J gene TRBJ2-7; possible D gene TRBD2, 5 bases. Germline V gene data show CDR1 as SGHDN and CDR2 as FVKESK. The V and J ends lost 5 bases and 7 bases respectively, with 15 bases between them. The CDR3 covers 13 residues. The CDR3 region has the DNA TGTGCCAGCAGCACGACATGGGCGGGTGAGCAGTACTTC. Translation gives CASSTTWAGEQYF.